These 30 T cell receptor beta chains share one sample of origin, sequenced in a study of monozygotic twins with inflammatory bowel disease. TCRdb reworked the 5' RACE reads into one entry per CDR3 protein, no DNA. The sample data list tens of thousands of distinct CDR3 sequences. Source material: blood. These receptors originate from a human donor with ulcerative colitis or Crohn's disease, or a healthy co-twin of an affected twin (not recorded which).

CDR3 loop: CASSKPRGVPFTDTQYF. The rearrangement uses TRBV5-6 and TRBJ2-3; TCRdb's D call, TRBD1, is unchecked because there is no DNA. There are 17 residues in the CDR3. Germline CDR1 and CDR2: SGHDT and YYEEEE. Filled out from reference TRBV5-6 and TRBJ2-3, the complete variable domain reads DAGVTQSPTHLIKTRGQQVTLRCSPKSGHDTVSWYQQALGQGPQFIFQYYEEEERQRGNFPDRFSGHQFPNYSSELNVNALLLGDSALYLCASSKPRGVPFTDTQYFGPGTRLTVL.

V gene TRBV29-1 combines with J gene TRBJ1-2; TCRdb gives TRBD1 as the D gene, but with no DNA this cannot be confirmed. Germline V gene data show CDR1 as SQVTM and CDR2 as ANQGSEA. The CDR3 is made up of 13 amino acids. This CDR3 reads CSVVTGENYGYTF.

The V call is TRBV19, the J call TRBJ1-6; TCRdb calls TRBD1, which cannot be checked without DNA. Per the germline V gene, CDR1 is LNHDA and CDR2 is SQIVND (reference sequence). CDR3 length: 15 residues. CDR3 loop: CASQARTGGNSPLHF.

CDR3: CASRRYTTLNEQFF. The chain has TRBV27 and TRBJ2-1. Germline CDR1 reads MNHEY; CDR2 reads SMNVEV (reference sequence). This CDR3 comprises 14 residues.

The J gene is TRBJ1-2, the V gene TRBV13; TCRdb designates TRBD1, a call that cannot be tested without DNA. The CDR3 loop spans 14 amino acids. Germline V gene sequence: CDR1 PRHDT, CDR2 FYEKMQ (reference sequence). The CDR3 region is CASSLQGVGYGYTF.

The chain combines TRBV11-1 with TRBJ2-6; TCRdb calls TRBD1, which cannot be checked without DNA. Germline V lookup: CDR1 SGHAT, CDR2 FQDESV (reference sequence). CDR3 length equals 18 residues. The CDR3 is CASSPGRTGISGANVLTF.

The CDR3 is CASSEPRQTNTEAFF. The chain couples TRBV6-1 to TRBJ1-1. Looked up from germline, CDR1 is MNHNS and CDR2 is SASEGT. CDR3 length: 15 amino acids.

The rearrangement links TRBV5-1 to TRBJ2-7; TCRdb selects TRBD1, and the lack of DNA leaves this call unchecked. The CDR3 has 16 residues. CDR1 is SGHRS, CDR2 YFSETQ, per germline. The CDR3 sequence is CASSPWTVIGQYEQYF.

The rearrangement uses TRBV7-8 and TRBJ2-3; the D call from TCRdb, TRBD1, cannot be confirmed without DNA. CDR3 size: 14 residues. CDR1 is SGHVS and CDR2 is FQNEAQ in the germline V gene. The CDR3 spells CATSQGKFTDTQYF.

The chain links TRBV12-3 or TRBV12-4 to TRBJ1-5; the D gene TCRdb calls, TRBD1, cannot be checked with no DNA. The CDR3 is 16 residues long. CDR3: CASSLQRRGSNQPQHF.

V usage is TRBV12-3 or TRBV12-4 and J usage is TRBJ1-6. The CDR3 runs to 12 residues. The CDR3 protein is CASMYVQPPLHF.

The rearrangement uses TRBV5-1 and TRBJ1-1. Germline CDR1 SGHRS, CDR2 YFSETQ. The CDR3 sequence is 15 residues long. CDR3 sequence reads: CASSRGSGPNTEAFF.

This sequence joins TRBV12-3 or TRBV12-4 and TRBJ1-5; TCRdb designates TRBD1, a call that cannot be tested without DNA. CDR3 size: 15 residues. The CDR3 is CASSLLRGRNQPQHF.

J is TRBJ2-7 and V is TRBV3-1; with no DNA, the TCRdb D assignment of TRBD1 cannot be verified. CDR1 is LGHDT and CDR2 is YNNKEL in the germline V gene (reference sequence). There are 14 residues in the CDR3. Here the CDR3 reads CASTPRGASYEQYF.

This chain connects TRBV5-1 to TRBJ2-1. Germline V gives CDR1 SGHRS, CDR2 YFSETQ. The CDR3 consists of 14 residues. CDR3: CASTPTGSYNEQFF.

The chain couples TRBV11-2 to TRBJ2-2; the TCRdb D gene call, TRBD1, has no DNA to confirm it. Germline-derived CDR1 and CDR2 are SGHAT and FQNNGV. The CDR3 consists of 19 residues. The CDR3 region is CASSLDRVGSQPNTGELFF.

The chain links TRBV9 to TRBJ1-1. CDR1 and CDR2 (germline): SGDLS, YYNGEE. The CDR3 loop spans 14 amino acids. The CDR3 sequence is CASSVVAGSAEAFF. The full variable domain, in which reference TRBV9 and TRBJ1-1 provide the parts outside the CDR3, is DSGVTQTPKHLITATGQRVTLRCSPRSGDLSVYWYQQSLDQGLQFLIQYYNGEERAKGNILERFSAQQFPDLHSELNLSSLELGDSALYFCASSVVAGSAEAFFGQGTRLTVV.

The CDR3 is CASSFFLRTGGISYF. V and J are TRBV7-2 and TRBJ2-4; TCRdb indicates TRBD1, and absent DNA this call remains unverified. CDR3 length: 15 residues. CDR1 is SGHTA and CDR2 is FQGNSA in the germline V gene.

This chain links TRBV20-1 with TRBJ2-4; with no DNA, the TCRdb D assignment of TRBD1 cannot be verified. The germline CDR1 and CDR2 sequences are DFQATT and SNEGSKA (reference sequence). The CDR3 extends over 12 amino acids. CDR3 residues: CSATRTENIQYF.

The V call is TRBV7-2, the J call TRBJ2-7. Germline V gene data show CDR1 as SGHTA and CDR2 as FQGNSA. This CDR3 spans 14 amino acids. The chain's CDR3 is CASSPAGNSYEQYF.

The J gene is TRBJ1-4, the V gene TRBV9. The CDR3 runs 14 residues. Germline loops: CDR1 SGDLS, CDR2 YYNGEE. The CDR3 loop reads CASSEGTTNEKLFF.

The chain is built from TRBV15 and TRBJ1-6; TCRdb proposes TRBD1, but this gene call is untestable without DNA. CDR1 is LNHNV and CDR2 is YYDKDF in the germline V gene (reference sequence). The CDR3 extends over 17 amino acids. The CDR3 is CATSRGHGTGGNSPLHF.

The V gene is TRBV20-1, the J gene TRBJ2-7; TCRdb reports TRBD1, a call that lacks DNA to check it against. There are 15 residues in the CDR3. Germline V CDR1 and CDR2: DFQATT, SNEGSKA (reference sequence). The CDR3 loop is CSARDPGQGYYEQYF.

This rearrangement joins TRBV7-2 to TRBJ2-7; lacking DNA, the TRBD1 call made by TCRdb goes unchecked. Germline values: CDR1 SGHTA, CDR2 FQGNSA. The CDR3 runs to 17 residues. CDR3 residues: CASSLAFGGQGPYEQYF.

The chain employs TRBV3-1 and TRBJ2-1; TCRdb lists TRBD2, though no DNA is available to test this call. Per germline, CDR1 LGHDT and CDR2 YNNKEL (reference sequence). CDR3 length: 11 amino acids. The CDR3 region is CASSQRDEQFF.

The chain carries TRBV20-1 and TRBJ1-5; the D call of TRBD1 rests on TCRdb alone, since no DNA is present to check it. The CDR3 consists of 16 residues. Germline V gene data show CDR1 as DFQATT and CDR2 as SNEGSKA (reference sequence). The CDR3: CSAILQGRGAWEPQHF.

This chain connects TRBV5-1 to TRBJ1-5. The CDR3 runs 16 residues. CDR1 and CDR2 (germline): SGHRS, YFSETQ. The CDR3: CASSPDSSERNQPQHF.

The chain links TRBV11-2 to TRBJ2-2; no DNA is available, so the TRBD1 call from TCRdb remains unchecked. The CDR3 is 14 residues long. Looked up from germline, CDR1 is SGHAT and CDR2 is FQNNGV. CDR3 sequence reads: CATGGAVDTGELFF.

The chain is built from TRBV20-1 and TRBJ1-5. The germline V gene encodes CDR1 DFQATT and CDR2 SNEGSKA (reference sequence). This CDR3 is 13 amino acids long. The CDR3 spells CSARGGSNQPQHF.

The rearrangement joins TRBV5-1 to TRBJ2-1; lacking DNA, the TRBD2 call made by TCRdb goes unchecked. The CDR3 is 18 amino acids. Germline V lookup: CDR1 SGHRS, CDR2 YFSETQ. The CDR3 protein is CASSLEASGVSSYNEQFF. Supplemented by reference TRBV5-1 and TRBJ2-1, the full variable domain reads KAGVTQTPRYLIKTRGQQVTLSCSPISGHRSVSWYQQTPGQGLQFLFEYFSETQRNKGNFPGRFSGRQFSNSRSEMNVSTLELGDSALYLCASSLEASGVSSYNEQFFGPGTRLTVL.